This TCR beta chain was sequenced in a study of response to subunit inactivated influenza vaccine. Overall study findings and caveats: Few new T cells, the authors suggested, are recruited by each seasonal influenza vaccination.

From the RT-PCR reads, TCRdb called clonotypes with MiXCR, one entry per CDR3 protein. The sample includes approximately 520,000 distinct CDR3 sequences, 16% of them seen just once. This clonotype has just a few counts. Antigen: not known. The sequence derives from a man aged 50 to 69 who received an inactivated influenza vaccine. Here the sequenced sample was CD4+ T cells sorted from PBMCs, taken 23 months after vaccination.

DNA of the CDR3: TGTGCCAGCAGCCTAGACCGGGACAGGGGCTACTTGGGCTACACCTTC. Protein sequence: CASSLDRDRGYLGYTF. The chain couples TRBV5-5 to TRBJ1-2; 10 bases match TRBD1. Losses at the gene ends were 4 bases for V and 8 bases for J; bases not matched to a gene: 14. Germline V gene lookup returns CDR1 SGHKS and CDR2 YYEKEE (reference sequence). The CDR3 spans 16 residues.